A selection of T cell receptor beta chains follows, all from one sample in a study of T-cell reconstitution after alpha-beta-depleted transplantation in children. TCRdb redid the calling of the PCR reads with MiXCR, one entry per CDR3 protein. The table includes around 360,000 distinct CDR3 sequences, around 10% detected once. The input for sequencing was PBMCs from the stem cell graft donor, taken from the stem cell graft. These receptors were collected from a human donor who donated a stem cell graft to a child with acute lymphoblastic leukemia. Each CDR3 is given with its conserved first and last residue. The D gene is left open where the match is weak. Clone size, where shown, is once, few, many, or a class for clones that have expanded.

few,TRBJ2-2,TRBD2,TRBV28,TGTGCCAGCAGTCCCTGGACTAGTAACACCGGGGAGCTGTTTTTT,CASSPWTSNTGELFF
few,TRBJ2-6,-,TRBV4-1,TGCGCCAGCAGCCAAGATCCGGGAACCGGGGCCAACGTCCTGACTTTC,CASSQDPGTGANVLTF
-,TRBJ2-1,TRBD1,TRBV7-2,TGTGCCAGCAGGTCACCGGGACAGGCCGGGGAGGATGAGCAGTTCTTC,CASRSPGQAGEDEQFF
-,TRBJ2-7,TRBD2,TRBV20-1,TGCAGTGCTCGGGGACTAGCGGGAGTAGGCAACTTC,CSARGLAGVGNF
few,TRBJ2-1,-,TRBV15,TGTGCCACCAGCCTGGATGGGGGCCTGGATGAGCAGTTCTTC,CATSLDGGLDEQFF
few,TRBJ1-2,-,TRBV12-3/TRBV12-4,TGTGCCAGCAGCTATCAGGGAATCTATGGCTACACCTTC,CASSYQGIYGYTF
few,TRBJ2-7,TRBD1,TRBV27,TGTGCCAGCAGTGCATCCGGGACAGCAAACTACGAGCAGTACTTC,CASSASGTANYEQYF
few,TRBJ1-1,-,TRBV7-9,TGTGCCAGCAGCTTAGGGTCGGGCTACGAAGCTTTCTTT,CASSLGSGYEAFF
-,TRBJ2-3,-,TRBV28,TGTGCCAGCAGAGACCTCCGAGGGTGGGATACGCAGTATTTT,CASRDLRGWDTQYF
few,TRBJ1-1,TRBD1,TRBV27,TGTGCCAGCAGTAGACAGGGGGCGCGCCCTGAAGCTTTCTTT,CASSRQGARPEAFF
few,TRBJ2-3,TRBD2,TRBV29-1,TGCAGCGTTGAAGGTCCGGGACTAGAAGATACGCAGTATTTT,CSVEGPGLEDTQYF
few,TRBJ2-3,-,TRBV28,TGTGCCAGCAGCCTGGATCGGAACAACGAAGATACGCAGTATTTT,CASSLDRNNEDTQYF
-,TRBJ1-6,-,TRBV4-3,TGCGCCAGCAGCCAAGATTGGGTTCTCGGGAATTCACCCCTCCACTTT,CASSQDWVLGNSPLHF
-,TRBJ2-5,TRBD1,TRBV12-3/TRBV12-4,TGTGCCAGCAGCGCAGGGGGAGAGACCCAGTACTTC,CASSAGGETQYF
many,TRBJ2-7,-,TRBV20-1,TGCAGTGCGGGGGGACCACGGAGCTCCTACGAGCAGTACTTC,CSAGGPRSSYEQYF
many,TRBJ2-2,TRBD1,TRBV7-9,TGTGCCAGCAGCTCCCAGGGACAGGGCATCGGGGAGCTGTTTTTT,CASSSQGQGIGELFF
many,TRBJ2-1,TRBD1,TRBV28,TGTGCCAGCAGTTCCACAGGGGTAGGCTACAATGAGCAGTTCTTC,CASSSTGVGYNEQFF
few,TRBJ2-7,-,TRBV7-2,TGTGCCAGCAGTCCAGGGTGGGGGGCCTACGAGCAGTACTTC,CASSPGWGAYEQYF
few,TRBJ2-1,TRBD2,TRBV12-3/TRBV12-4,TGTGCCAGCAGCCCCCGGGGGCTAGCGGGATCCTACAATGAGCAGTTCTTC,CASSPRGLAGSYNEQFF
many,TRBJ2-3,TRBD2,TRBV4-1,TGCGCCAGCAGCCAAACTCGGACTAGCGGGAGCACAGATACGCAGTATTTT,CASSQTRTSGSTDTQYF
many,TRBJ2-1,TRBD1,TRBV20-1,TGCAGTGCTAGCCCTCCAGACAGGGGGAGACACAATGAGCAGTTCTTC,CSASPPDRGRHNEQFF
-,TRBJ2-7,-,TRBV5-1,TGCGCCGGCAGCTCACCCGAGACAGGACTCTACGAGCAGTACTTC,CAGSSPETGLYEQYF
-,TRBJ1-4,-,TRBV6-1,TGTGCCAGCAGTGGACAGCCAATTAATGAAAAACTGTTTTTT,CASSGQPINEKLFF
-,TRBJ1-1,-,TRBV20-1,TGCAGTGCTAGAGATCCGTCGGGGCTCGCAGCTTTCTTT,CSARDPSGLAAFF
-,TRBJ2-1,-,TRBV19,TGTGCCAGTACAAAAGACGGTTACAATGAGCAGTTCTTC,CASTKDGYNEQFF
-,TRBJ2-2,-,TRBV5-6,TGTGCCAGCAGCTTGGGGCTGCCGCCGGGGACCGGGGAGCTGTTTTTT,CASSLGLPPGTGELFF
few,TRBJ2-1,-,TRBV28,TGTGCCAGCAGTTTAGCCGATCGCGCCTACAATGAGCAGTTCTTC,CASSLADRAYNEQFF
few,TRBJ1-4,-,TRBV4-1,TGCGCCAGCAGCCAGCAGGGGCTTAATGAAAAACTGTTTTTT,CASSQQGLNEKLFF
few,TRBJ2-7,TRBD2,TRBV5-1,TGCGCCAGCAGCTGGGGACTATTCTACGAGCAGTACTTC,CASSWGLFYEQYF
-,TRBJ2-1,TRBD1,TRBV29-1,TGCAGCGTTGCGGACAGGGAGTCCTACAATGAGCAGTTCTTC,CSVADRESYNEQFF
-,TRBJ2-1,TRBD2,TRBV11-1,TGTGCCAGCAGCTTATGGGAGGGGGGACTAGCGGGAGTAGAGGATCATGAGCAGTTCTTC,CASSLWEGGLAGVEDHEQFF
-,TRBJ2-1,-,TRBV12-3/TRBV12-4,TGTGCCAGCAGTTTAGTATGGGATTTACAGGGACTTACCTACAATGAGCAGTTCTTC,CASSLVWDLQGLTYNEQFF
few,TRBJ1-1,-,TRBV12-3/TRBV12-4,TGTGCCAGCAGCCCCCCGAGGCCCCTGAACACTGAAGCTTTCTTT,CASSPPRPLNTEAFF
few,TRBJ2-5,TRBD2,TRBV24-1,TGTGCCACCAGTGATCGGACTAGCGGCCAAGAGACCCAGTACTTC,CATSDRTSGQETQYF
-,TRBJ2-7,TRBD2,TRBV7-2,TGTGCCAGCAGCTTAATACCGGGAGGGTTCCTCTACGAGCAGTACTTC,CASSLIPGGFLYEQYF
many,TRBJ2-3,-,TRBV29-1,TGCAGCGTTGAGGGCCGGAGAGGCACAGATACGCAGTATTTT,CSVEGRRGTDTQYF
-,TRBJ2-3,-,TRBV3-1,TGTGCCAGCAGCCAATTAGGGGGAAGGGTCACAGATACGCAGTATTTT,CASSQLGGRVTDTQYF
few,TRBJ2-7,-,TRBV20-1,TGCAGTGCCCACCCCCGGGTCCACAGCTCCTACGAGCAGTACTTC,CSAHPRVHSSYEQYF
-,TRBJ2-3,-,TRBV25-1,TGTGCCAGCGGTCGAGGAGGGGCAGATACGCAGTATTTT,CASGRGGADTQYF